This T cell receptor beta chain was obtained from a study of cytomegalovirus exposure and HLA in healthy donors. Study-wide findings and caveats: Altogether, some 170 TCR beta chains were recorded as cytomegalovirus-associated. Immune exposure information available was restricted to CMV serostatus.

Trimming removed 6 bases at V and 4 bases at J, with 10 bases between. The CDR3 has 14 amino acids. Germline values: CDR1 MNHNY, CDR2 SVGAGI (reference sequence). About this clone: As yet, its antigen is unknown.

PCR amplification relied on 60 Vbeta primers (plus 13 Jbeta primers). Source study methods: A later analysis tallied roughly 77 million unique TCR beta chains, 9.5 million to 14 million of them shared. The data were produced by immunoSEQ multiplex PCR, yet TCRdb's version contains in-frame clones alone and is incomplete. The V and J calls and the clone size are those of that table, but D and trimming were determined from the DNA. The repertoire has 250,000 to 350,000 clones, around 65% of them found once; the top ten carry 2% to 2.5%. The sequenced sample was PBMCs. This chain uses TRBV6-6 with TRBJ1-6; possible D gene TRBD1, 5 bases. This TCR came from a female donor in good health and CMV-seronegative. The CDR3 DNA is TGTGCCAGCAGCAAAGACAGTTATAATTCACCCCTCCACTTT. Its protein is CASSKDSYNSPLHF.